This TCR beta chain was identified during a study of T cells in localized non-small cell lung cancer. Here immunoSEQ multiplex PCR was the method, and the copy in TCRdb shows in-frame clones only, minus some. The data hold about 20,000 clones, with 87% observed a single time. Study findings and constraints: Appearances in adjacent lung were noted for a median 57 of the top 100 tumor clones. It was uninvolved adjacent lung that showed the highest T cell clonality, exceeding tumor. Because researchers sequenced only one region of the tumor, heterogeneity is still possible.

Comments on this clone: Antigen: not known.

Trimming cost V 0 bases and J 4 bases, with 7 bases left between them. Germline V lookup: CDR1 SGDLS, CDR2 YYNGEE. This CDR3 has 13 residues. The TCR was taken from a man between 40 and 70 years old with stage II squamous cell lung carcinoma. The sample here was PBMCs, taken before any cancer treatment. This chain uses TRBV9 with TRBJ1-1; D call uncertain. CDR3 region: CASSVERTTEAFF. The CDR3 nucleotides are TGTGCCAGCAGCGTAGAAAGGACCACTGAAGCTTTCTTT.